The sequence of this T cell receptor (beta chain) was determined in a study of blood T cell repertoires in COVID-19. J gave up 4 bases and V 4 bases, and 12 bases lay outside the gene matches. Germline V gene sequence: CDR1 SGHNT, CDR2 YYREEE (reference sequence). This CDR3 spans 17 amino acids. Repertoires were generated with immunoSEQ multiplex PCR, while TCRdb's copy carries only in-frame clones and drops some. In the table there are 200,000 to 250,000 clones, just over 85% of which are singletons. The sequence was obtained from a man younger than 35 with active or convalescent COVID-19. V usage is TRBV5-4 and J usage is TRBJ1-1; 11 nucleotides agree with TRBD1. The sample was peripheral blood. This CDR3 is CASSPGWDRGVVTEAFF. The DNA of the CDR3 is TGTGCCAGCAGCCCAGGATGGGACAGGGGGGTCGTCACTGAAGCTTTCTTT.